Reported below is one TCR beta chain. Its antigen is currently unknown. The CDR3 is made up of 12 amino acids. Germline V gene data show CDR1 as SQVTM and CDR2 as ANQGSEA. V dropped 7 bases and J dropped 5 bases, with 14 bases sitting between them. PCR involved 60 Vbeta and 13 Jbeta primers. Profiled with immunoSEQ multiplex PCR; TCRdb holds only in-frame clones, not every one. The table shows tens of thousands of clones, with approximately 88% occurring only once. This specimen belongs to a study of cytomegalovirus exposure and HLA in healthy donors. Study results and limitations: In a later analysis, DRB1 alleles had the most associated TCRs; HLA-C alleles the fewest. When a later analysis was performed, an Asian-associated ancestry cluster reportedly had fewer N-insertions than the roughly 640-donor mean. The study carried out a later analysis of TCR beta sequences. It associated 15,000 to 20,000 of them with specific HLA alleles at a false discovery rate of 0.05. Presence/absence analysis assumed near-uniform sequencing depth across donors.

The V gene is TRBV29-1, the J gene TRBJ1-1; D might be TRBD1 (6 bases). This TCR came from a man between 18 and 35 years old in good health and CMV-seronegative. Sequencing was carried out using PBMCs. Here the CDR3 DNA reads TGCAGCGCTCCGGGACAAGGGACTGAAGCTTTCTTT. Its translation: CSAPGQGTEAFF.